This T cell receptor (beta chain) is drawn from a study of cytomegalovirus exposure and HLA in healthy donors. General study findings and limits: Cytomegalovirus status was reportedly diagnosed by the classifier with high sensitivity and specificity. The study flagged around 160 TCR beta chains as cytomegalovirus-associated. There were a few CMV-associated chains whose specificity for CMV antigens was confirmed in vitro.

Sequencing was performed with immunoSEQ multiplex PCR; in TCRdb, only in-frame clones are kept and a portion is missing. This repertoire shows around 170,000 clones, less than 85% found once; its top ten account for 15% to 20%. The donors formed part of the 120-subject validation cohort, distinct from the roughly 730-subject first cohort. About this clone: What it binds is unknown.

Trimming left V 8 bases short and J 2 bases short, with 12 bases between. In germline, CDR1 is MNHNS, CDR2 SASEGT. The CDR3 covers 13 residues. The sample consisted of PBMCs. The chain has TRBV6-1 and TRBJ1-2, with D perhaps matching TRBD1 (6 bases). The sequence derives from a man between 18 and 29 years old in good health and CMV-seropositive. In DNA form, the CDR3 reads TGTGCCAGCTTTTGGGACAAAAACTATGGCTACACCTTC. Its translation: CASFWDKNYGYTF.